These 9 T cell receptor beta chains were all obtained from the same sample, sequenced in a study of shared clonotypes between healthy human individuals. The assay was immunoSEQ multiplex PCR, and TCRdb's table has in-frame clones only and misses some. The repertoire holds 2 million to 2.5 million clones, with over 85% as singletons. Material: naive CD4+ T cells from PBMCs. Subset noted: CD45RA+ positively selected. The receptors originated from a man between 18 and 29 years old in good health. Some clones in this sample may be carry-over from other donors' samples.

The genes are TRBV27 and TRBJ1-1, with TRBD1 as a possible D gene (6 bases). Germline V gives CDR1 MNHEY, CDR2 SMNVEV (reference sequence). The CDR3 contains 14 residues. Trimming removed 3 bases from V and 2 bases from J, with 10 bases in between. The CDR3 DNA is TGTGCCAGCAGTTTGCACAGGGCAAACACTGAAGCTTTCTTT. As protein: CASSLHRANTEAFF.

V usage is TRBV6-1 and J usage is TRBJ1-5; tentatively, D is TRBD1 (6 bases). Per germline, CDR1 MNHNS and CDR2 SASEGT. V shed 7 bases and J shed 4 bases, with 14 bases lying between them. The CDR3 is 14 residues long. Here the CDR3 DNA reads TGTGCCAGCATCCAGACAGGCCCTAATCAGCCCCAGCATTTT. Amino acids: CASIQTGPNQPQHF.

The chain employs TRBV2 and TRBJ2-7; 7 bases are shared with TRBD2. The junction had 5 bases not matched to a gene; V was cut back by 6 bases and J by 0 bases. CDR1 and CDR2 from the germline V gene are SNHLY and FYNNEI. This CDR3 is built from 14 residues. Written as DNA, the CDR3 is TGTGCCAGCAGAACTAGCGCCTACTCCTACGAGCAGTACTTC. It codes for CASRTSAYSYEQYF.

The V call is TRBV5-1, the J call TRBJ2-3; 10 bases line up with TRBD2. The germline CDR1 and CDR2 sequences are SGHRS and YFSETQ. The CDR3 is made up of 14 amino acids. V was clipped by 7 bases and J by 4 bases; unmatched bases: 6. This chain's CDR3 is CASQIAGGADTQYF. CDR3 in DNA: TGCGCCAGCCAGATAGCGGGAGGAGCAGATACGCAGTATTTT.

This sequence joins TRBV6-5 and TRBJ1-1; no firm D call. V was cut by 5 bases and J by 5 bases, with 6 bases left in between. Germline CDR1 and CDR2: MNHEY and SVGAGI. The CDR3 runs 11 residues. CDR3 in amino acids: CASSERTEAFF. As DNA, the CDR3 is TGTGCCAGCAGTGAGAGAACTGAAGCTTTCTTT.

The V call is TRBV7-9, the J call TRBJ1-2; tentatively, D is TRBD1 (5 bases). The ends were cut back, 3 bases at V and 8 bases at J, with 16 bases in the middle. The CDR3 runs to 14 residues. Germline V gives CDR1 SEHNR, CDR2 FQNEAQ (reference sequence). The CDR3 nucleotides read TGTGCCAGCAGCTTTACTACAGTGAGGGACGGCTACACCTTC. This sequence encodes CASSFTTVRDGYTF. Filled out from reference TRBV7-9 and TRBJ1-2, the complete variable domain reads DTGVSQNPRHKITKRGQNVTFRCDPISEHNRLYWYRQTLGQGPEFLTYFQNEAQLEKSRLLSDRFSAERPKGSFSTLEIQRTEQGDSAMYLCASSFTTVRDGYTFGSGTRLTVV.

The V gene is TRBV18, the J gene TRBJ2-7; D is perhaps TRBD1 (5 bases). Germline V gives CDR1 KGHSH, CDR2 LQKENI. Trimming cost V 2 bases and J 0 bases, with 8 bases left between them. CDR3 size: 14 residues. The chain's CDR3 is CASSPTTDSYEQYF. The CDR3 coding sequence is TGTGCCAGCTCACCAACGACAGACTCCTACGAGCAGTACTTC.

The chain is built from TRBV28 and TRBJ2-1; the D gene is possibly TRBD2 (5 bases). The V end lost 3 bases, the J end lost 4 bases, and 10 bases lay between the germline ends. Germline CDR1 reads MDHEN; CDR2 reads SYDVKM. CDR3 length equals 14 residues. The CDR3 is CASSFRRGYNEQFF. The CDR3 DNA is TGTGCCAGCAGTTTCCGTCGGGGATACAATGAGCAGTTCTTC.

The J gene is TRBJ2-7, the V gene TRBV6-5, with 7 bases fitting TRBD1. The length of the CDR3 is 15 residues. The V gene's germline CDR1 is MNHEY and CDR2 SVGAGI. The V segment lost 6 bases and the J segment 0 bases; nucleotides outside the gene matches: 8. CDR3 nucleotide sequence: TGTGCCAGCAGCCCCCCTGGGACAGTCTCCTACGAGCAGTACTTC. This codes for CASSPPGTVSYEQYF.